The clone carrying this T cell receptor beta chain has a handful of counts. Its antigen is as yet unknown. These data belong to a study of OX40 agonist ivuxolimab in advanced cancers. About the study: Eligibility rules accepted prior anti-PD-1, anti-PD-L1 or anti-CTLA-4 therapy, and under 45% had some. Overall study results and limits: Expanded clones were, on average, more numerous among CD8+ T cells than CD4+.

CDR1 is SNHLY, CDR2 FYNNEI, per germline. The CDR3 is 13 residues long. V was clipped by 4 bases and J by 10 bases, with 16 bases between them. The method was immunoSEQ multiplex PCR; TCRdb's version includes in-frame clones alone and lacks a portion of them. The sample has over 55,000 clones; about 83% are singletons. The material was CD4+ or CD8+ T cells sorted from blood, obtained in a trial of the OX40 agonist ivuxolimab. The V call is TRBV2, the J call TRBJ1-1; no firm D call. The TCR sequence derives from an adult with an advanced solid tumor such as melanoma, head and neck, liver or kidney cancer. This CDR3 reads CASSVGGSGLAFF. Here the CDR3 DNA reads TGTGCCAGCAGTGTTGGAGGGAGTGGGTTAGCTTTCTTT.